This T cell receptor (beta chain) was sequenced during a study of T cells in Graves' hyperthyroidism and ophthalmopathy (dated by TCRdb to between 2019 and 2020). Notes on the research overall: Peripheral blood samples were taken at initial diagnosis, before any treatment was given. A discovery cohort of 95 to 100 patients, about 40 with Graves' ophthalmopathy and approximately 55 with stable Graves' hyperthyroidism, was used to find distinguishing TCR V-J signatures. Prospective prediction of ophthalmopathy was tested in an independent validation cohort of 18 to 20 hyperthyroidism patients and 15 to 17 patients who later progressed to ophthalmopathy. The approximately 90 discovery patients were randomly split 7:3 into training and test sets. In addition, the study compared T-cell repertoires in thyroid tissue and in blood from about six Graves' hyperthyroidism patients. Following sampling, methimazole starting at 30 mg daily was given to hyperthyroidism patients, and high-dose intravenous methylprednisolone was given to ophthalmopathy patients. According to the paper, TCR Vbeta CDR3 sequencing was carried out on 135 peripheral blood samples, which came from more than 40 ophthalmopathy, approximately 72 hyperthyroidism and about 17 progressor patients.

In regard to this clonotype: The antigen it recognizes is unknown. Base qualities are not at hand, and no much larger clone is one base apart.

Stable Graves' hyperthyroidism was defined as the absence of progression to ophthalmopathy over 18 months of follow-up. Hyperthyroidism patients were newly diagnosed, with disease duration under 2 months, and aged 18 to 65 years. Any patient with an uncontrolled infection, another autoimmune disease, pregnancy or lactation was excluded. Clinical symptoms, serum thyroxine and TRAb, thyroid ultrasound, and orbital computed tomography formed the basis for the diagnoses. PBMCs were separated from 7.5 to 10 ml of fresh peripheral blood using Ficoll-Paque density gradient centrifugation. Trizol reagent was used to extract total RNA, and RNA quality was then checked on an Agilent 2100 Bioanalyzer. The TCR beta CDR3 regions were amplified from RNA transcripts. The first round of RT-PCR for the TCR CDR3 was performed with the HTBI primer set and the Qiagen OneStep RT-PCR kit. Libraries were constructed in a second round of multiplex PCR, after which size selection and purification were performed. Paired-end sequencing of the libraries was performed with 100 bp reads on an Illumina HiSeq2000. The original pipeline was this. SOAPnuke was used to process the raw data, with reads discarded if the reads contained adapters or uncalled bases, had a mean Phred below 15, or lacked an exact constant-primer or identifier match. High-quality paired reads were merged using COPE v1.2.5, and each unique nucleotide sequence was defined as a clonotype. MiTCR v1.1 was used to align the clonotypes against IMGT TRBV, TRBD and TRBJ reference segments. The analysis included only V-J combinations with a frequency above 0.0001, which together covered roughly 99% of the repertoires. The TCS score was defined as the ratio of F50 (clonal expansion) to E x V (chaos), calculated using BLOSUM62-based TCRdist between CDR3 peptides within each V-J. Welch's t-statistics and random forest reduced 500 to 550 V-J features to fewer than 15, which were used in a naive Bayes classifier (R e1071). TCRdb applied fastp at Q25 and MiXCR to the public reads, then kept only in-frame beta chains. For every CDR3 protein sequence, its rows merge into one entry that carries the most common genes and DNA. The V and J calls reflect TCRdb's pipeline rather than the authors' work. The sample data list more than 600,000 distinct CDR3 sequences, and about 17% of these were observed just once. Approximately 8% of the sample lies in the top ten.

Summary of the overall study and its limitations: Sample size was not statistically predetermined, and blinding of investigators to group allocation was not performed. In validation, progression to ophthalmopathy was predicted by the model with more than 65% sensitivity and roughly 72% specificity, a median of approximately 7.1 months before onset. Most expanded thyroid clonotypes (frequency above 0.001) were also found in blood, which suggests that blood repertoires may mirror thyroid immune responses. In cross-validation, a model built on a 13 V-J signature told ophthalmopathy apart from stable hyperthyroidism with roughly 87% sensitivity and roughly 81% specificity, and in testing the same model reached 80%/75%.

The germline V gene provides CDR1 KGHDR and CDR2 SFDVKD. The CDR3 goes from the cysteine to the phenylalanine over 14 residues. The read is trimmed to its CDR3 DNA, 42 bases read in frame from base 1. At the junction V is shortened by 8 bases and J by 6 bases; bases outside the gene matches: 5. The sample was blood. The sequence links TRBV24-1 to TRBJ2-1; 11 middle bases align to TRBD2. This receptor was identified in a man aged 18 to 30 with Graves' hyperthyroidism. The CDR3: CATTLAGGGNEQFF. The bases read TGTGCCACCACGCTAGCGGGAGGAGGCAATGAGCAGTTCTTC.